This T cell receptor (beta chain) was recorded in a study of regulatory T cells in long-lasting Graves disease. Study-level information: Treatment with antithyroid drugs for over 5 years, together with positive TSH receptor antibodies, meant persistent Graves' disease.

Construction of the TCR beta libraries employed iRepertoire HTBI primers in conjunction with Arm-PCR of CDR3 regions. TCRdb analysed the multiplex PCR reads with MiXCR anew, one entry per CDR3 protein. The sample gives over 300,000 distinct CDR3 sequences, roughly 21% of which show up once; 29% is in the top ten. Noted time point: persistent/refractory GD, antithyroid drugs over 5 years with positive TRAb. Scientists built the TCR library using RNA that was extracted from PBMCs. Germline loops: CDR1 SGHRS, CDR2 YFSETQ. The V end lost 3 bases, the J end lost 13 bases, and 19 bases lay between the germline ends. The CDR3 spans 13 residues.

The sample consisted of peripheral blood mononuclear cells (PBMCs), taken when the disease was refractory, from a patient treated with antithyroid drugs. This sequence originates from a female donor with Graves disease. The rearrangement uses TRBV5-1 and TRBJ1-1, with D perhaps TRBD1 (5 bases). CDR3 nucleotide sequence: TGCGCCAGCAGCTCGATGGACTCTGAGAGGGGTTTCTTT. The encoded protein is CASSSMDSERGFF.